The next 13 T cell receptor beta chains were all read from a single sample in a study of shared clonotypes between healthy human individuals. Produced via immunoSEQ multiplex PCR; TCRdb's table is partial and in-frame only. The sample yields about 490,000 clones, around 80% seen once. Sequences were obtained from PBMCs. These receptors were taken from a woman in her thirties or forties in good health. Some clones in this sample may be carry-over from other donors' samples.

This clone was found once. V is TRBV5-1 and J is TRBJ2-5; D perhaps matches TRBD2 (6 bases). The J call may be in error: the DNA end matches TRBJ2-7 better. The CDR3 covers 14 residues. Germline V CDR1 and CDR2: SGHRS, YFSETQ. The CDR3 region is CASSLERARYEQYF. For the CDR3, the DNA is TGCGCCAGCAGCTTGGAGCGGGCTCGTTACGAGCAGTACTTC.

This clone was observed a handful of times. V usage is TRBV27 and J usage is TRBJ2-3; the match to TRBD2 covers 8 bases. Germline V lookup: CDR1 MNHEY, CDR2 SMNVEV (reference sequence). The CDR3 consists of 16 residues. V lost 3 bases and J lost 1; bases outside the gene matches: 6. This CDR3 is CASSLLAGGGTDTQYF. The CDR3 DNA follows: TGTGCCAGCAGTTTGTTGGCGGGAGGAGGCACAGATACGCAGTATTTT.

The chain is built from TRBV15 and TRBJ1-1, with 7 positions matching TRBD1. The CDR3 has 13 amino acids. The trim removed 4 bases at V and 1 base at J, leaving 0 bases unmatched. Germline V lookup: CDR1 LNHNV, CDR2 YYDKDF (reference sequence). For the CDR3, the DNA is TGTGCCACCAGCACAGGGGGGAACACTGAAGCTTTCTTT. The encoded protein is CATSTGGNTEAFF.

The chain links TRBV7-3 to TRBJ1-5; possibly TRBD1 for D (6 bases). Germline V lookup: CDR1 SGHTA, CDR2 FQGTGA. Trimming cost V 1 base and J 7 bases, with 8 bases left between them. The CDR3 is 13 amino acids. CDR3 sequence reads: CASSLRRGQPQHF. DNA of the CDR3: TGTGCCAGCAGCTTAAGGAGGGGGCAGCCCCAGCATTTT.

J is TRBJ2-7 and V is TRBV7-3; D could derive from TRBD1 or TRBD2 (5 bases each). The CDR3 consists of 14 residues. Germline CDR1 and CDR2: SGHTA and FQGTGA. Trimming left V 1 base short and J 5 bases short, with 12 bases between. The CDR3 nucleotides are TGTGCCAGCAGCTTAAGGGGGAGTACTGACGAGCAGTACTTC. Protein product: CASSLRGSTDEQYF.

This clone turned up a few times. This chain links TRBV4-1 with TRBJ2-4; 12 bases map to TRBD2. J gave up 0 bases and V 0 bases, and 6 bases lay outside the gene matches. Germline V gene sequence: CDR1 MGHRA, CDR2 YSYEKL. CDR3 length: 19 amino acids. CDR3 nucleotide sequence: TGCGCCAGCAGCCAAGATCGGACTAGCGGGGACCTAGCCAAAAACATTCAGTACTTC. As protein: CASSQDRTSGDLAKNIQYF.

The chain carries TRBV19 and TRBJ2-7; possible D gene TRBD2, 6 bases. The length of the CDR3 is 13 residues. Trimming stripped 5 bases from V and 1 base from J, with 9 bases between. Germline values: CDR1 LNHDA, CDR2 SQIVND (reference sequence). The CDR3 protein is CASSSSASYEQYF. For the CDR3, the DNA is TGTGCCAGTAGTTCTAGCGCATCCTACGAGCAGTACTTC.

The chain is built from TRBV14 and TRBJ2-7; TRBD1 is a possible D gene (5 bases). Per the germline V gene, CDR1 is SGHDN and CDR2 is FVKESK. The CDR3 covers 14 residues. Deletions cut 4 bases from V and 2 bases from J, with 12 bases between. The CDR3 sequence: CASSRGRAAYEQYF. The CDR3 DNA follows: TGTGCCAGCAGCCGGGGCAGGGCAGCCTACGAGCAGTACTTC.

The chain is built from TRBV5-1 and TRBJ2-1; D might be TRBD1 or TRBD2, each matching 6 bases. Germline CDR1 reads SGHRS; CDR2 reads YFSETQ. The CDR3 spans 15 residues. V lost 4 bases, J lost 4 bases, and 15 bases lay in between. Here the CDR3 DNA reads TGCGCCAGCAGCGGGGGGACATGGGCGTACAATGAGCAGTTCTTC. Translating gives CASSGGTWAYNEQFF.

V and J are TRBV6-1 and TRBJ2-7, with no clear D. This CDR3 spans 12 amino acids. Germline values: CDR1 MNHNS, CDR2 SASEGT. V shed 2 bases and J shed 4 bases, with 6 bases lying between them. The CDR3 region has the DNA TGTGCCAGCAGTGAAATTTCGTACGAGCAGTACTTC. Its translation: CASSEISYEQYF.

The chain uses TRBV5-1 and TRBJ1-2; D unclear. The V end was cut by 0 bases, the J end by 0 bases, with 9 bases between. There are 15 residues in the CDR3. CDR1 and CDR2 from the germline V gene are SGHRS and YFSETQ. CDR3 DNA: TGCGCCAGCAGCTTGGAAGGTGTGACTAACTATGGCTACACCTTC. Its protein product is CASSLEGVTNYGYTF.

The count of this clone is one. The rearrangement joins TRBV5-4 to TRBJ2-1, with 10 bases matching TRBD2. The ends lost 4 bases at V and 0 bases at J; junction bases unmatched: 7. This CDR3 region has 17 residues. The germline CDR1 and CDR2 sequences are SGHNT and YYREEE (reference sequence). Here the CDR3 DNA reads TGTGCCAGCAGCGGGTACCCTAGCGGGAGCTCCTACAATGAGCAGTTCTTC. Its protein product is CASSGYPSGSSYNEQFF.

Worth noting for this clone: Other DNA sequences from this sample encode an identical CDR3 as well. This chain connects TRBV7-2 to TRBJ2-7; D uncertain. This CDR3 contains 12 residues. Germline CDR1 reads SGHTA; CDR2 reads FQGNSA. V dropped 1 base and J dropped 4 bases, with 5 bases sitting between them. CDR3 sequence (DNA): TGTGCCAGCAGCTTAGGTGTGTACGAGCAGTACTTC. Protein product: CASSLGVYEQYF.